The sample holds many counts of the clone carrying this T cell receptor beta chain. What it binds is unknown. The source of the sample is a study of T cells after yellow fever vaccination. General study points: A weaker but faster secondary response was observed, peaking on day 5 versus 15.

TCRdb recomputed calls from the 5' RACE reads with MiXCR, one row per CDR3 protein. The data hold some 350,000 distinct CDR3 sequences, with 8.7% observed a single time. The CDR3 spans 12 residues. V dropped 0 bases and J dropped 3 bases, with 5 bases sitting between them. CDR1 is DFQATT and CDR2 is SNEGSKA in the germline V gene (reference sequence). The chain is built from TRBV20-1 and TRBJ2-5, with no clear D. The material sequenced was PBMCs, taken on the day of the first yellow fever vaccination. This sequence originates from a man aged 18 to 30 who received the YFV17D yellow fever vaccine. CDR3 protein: CSAREVEETQYF. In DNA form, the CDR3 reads TGCAGTGCTAGAGAGGTTGAAGAGACCCAGTACTTC.